One and the same sample provided the 2 T cell receptor beta chains below, sequenced in a study of blood T cell repertoires in COVID-19. Produced via immunoSEQ multiplex PCR; TCRdb's table is partial and in-frame only. This sample yields roughly 200,000 clones, of which around 90% are seen a single time; roughly 1.2% belongs to the top ten. Sequenced material: PBMCs or T cells enriched from blood (not recorded which). All receptors derive from a man under 40 who had recovered from COVID-19.

The rearrangement links TRBV3-1 (or the pseudogene TRBV3-2) to TRBJ1-2; 7 bases align to TRBD1. This CDR3 contains 14 residues. Trimming removed 7 bases from V and 6 bases from J; junction bases left unmatched: 11. CDR1 LGHDT and CDR2 YNNKEL come from the germline V gene (reference sequence). CDR3 region: CASTRTQGENGYTF. For the CDR3, the DNA is TGTGCCAGCACCCGAACCCAGGGGGAGAATGGCTACACCTTC.

This chain joins TRBV30 and TRBJ1-4; maybe TRBD1 (6 bases). The CDR3 consists of 14 residues. Per the germline V gene, CDR1 is GTSNPN and CDR2 is SVGIG (reference sequence). The V end was cut by 6 bases, the J end by 7 bases, with 18 bases between. The chain's CDR3 is CACLQGPGSEKLFF. The CDR3 DNA is TGTGCCTGCCTACAGGGCCCTGGGAGTGAAAAACTGTTTTTT.